The 18 T cell receptor beta chains presented below share a single source sample, sequenced in a study of cytomegalovirus exposure and HLA in healthy donors. Sequenced by immunoSEQ multiplex PCR; TCRdb stores in-frame clones only, minus some. The sample records fewer than 250,000 clones, around 86% being singletons. The sample consisted of PBMCs. The receptor source for this set is a woman younger than 30 in good health and CMV-seropositive.

The V gene is TRBV5-6, the J gene TRBJ2-2; 9 bases align to TRBD1. Germline V gives CDR1 SGHDT, CDR2 YYEEEE. Trimming took 4 bases from V and 3 from J; bases not matched to a gene: 13. The CDR3 extends over 18 amino acids. CDR3 sequence: CASSMFHRGHGDTGELFF. CDR3 nucleotide sequence: TGTGCCAGCAGCATGTTTCACAGGGGGCATGGCGACACCGGGGAGCTGTTTTTT.

A single count supports this clone. V is TRBV5-1 and J is TRBJ2-3; 7 bases align to TRBD1. Germline V gene sequence: CDR1 SGHRS, CDR2 YFSETQ. Trimming at V came to 5 bases and at J to 1 base, leaving 4 bases not matched to a gene. There are 14 residues in the CDR3. In nucleotides, the CDR3 is TGCGCCAGCAGTCAAACAGGGGGCACAGATACGCAGTATTTT. Translating gives CASSQTGGTDTQYF.

DNA for the CDR3: TGTGCCAGCAGCGTAGTGACAGGGGGCATCGACGAGCAGTACTTC. Encoded protein: CASSVVTGGIDEQYF. The chain employs TRBV9 and TRBJ2-7; 10 bases fit TRBD1. Germline V lookup: CDR1 SGDLS, CDR2 YYNGEE. Trimming removed 0 bases from V and 5 bases from J; junction bases left unmatched: 5. There are 15 residues in the CDR3.

The rearrangement joins TRBV5-4 to TRBJ1-2; D gene ambiguous. Germline CDR1 and CDR2: SGHNT and YYREEE (reference sequence). This CDR3 has 13 residues. The germline V and J ends were trimmed by 0 bases and 5 bases, with 8 bases remaining between them. The CDR3 region is CASSLVTDYGYTF. DNA of the CDR3: TGTGCCAGCAGCTTGGTCACTGATTATGGCTACACCTTC. The full variable domain, completed using reference TRBV5-4 and TRBJ1-2, is ETGVTQSPTHLIKTRGQQVTLRCSSQSGHNTVSWYQQALGQGPQFIFQYYREEENGRGNFPPRFSGLQFPNYSSELNVNALELDDSALYLCASSLVTDYGYTFGSGTRLTVV.

The chain uses TRBV10-2 and TRBJ1-5, with TRBD1 matching 7 bases. The ends lost 1 base at V and 5 bases at J; junction bases unmatched: 8. The CDR3 loop spans 16 amino acids. Germline V gene lookup returns CDR1 WSHSY and CDR2 SAAADI. The CDR3 DNA sequence: TGCGCCAGCAGTGAGTTTTTGCGGGACAGTTATCAGCCCCAGCATTTT. Residues: CASSEFLRDSYQPQHF.

The V call is TRBV11-2, the J call TRBJ2-7; tentatively, D is TRBD2 (5 bases). Germline values: CDR1 SGHAT, CDR2 FQNNGV. The CDR3 is 13 residues long. With 2 bases removed from V and 4 bases from J, the gap between germline ends came to 9 bases. The CDR3 DNA reads TGTGCCAGCAGCTTATCAGCGGAATACGAGCAGTACTTC. Translated: CASSLSAEYEQYF.

V is TRBV27 and J is TRBJ2-7; possible D gene TRBD1, 5 bases. There are 14 residues in the CDR3. V was clipped by 10 bases and J by 5 bases, with 21 bases between them. Germline V lookup: CDR1 MNHEY, CDR2 SMNVEV (reference sequence). The CDR3 DNA is TGTGCCACCCTCCCCGAGCAGGGCGGCGACGAGCAGTACTTC. Encoded protein: CATLPEQGGDEQYF.

The V call is TRBV5-4, the J call TRBJ1-2; D is undetermined. The CDR3 is 16 amino acids. The germline V gene has CDR1 SGHNT and CDR2 YYREEE (reference sequence). Deletions cut 2 bases from V and 2 bases from J, with 16 bases between. This chain's CDR3 is CASSLATPSGNYGYTF. The CDR3 coding sequence is TGTGCCAGCAGCTTAGCGACTCCCTCGGGGAACTATGGCTACACCTTC.

The chain has TRBV27 and TRBJ2-5; 7 nucleotides align to TRBD1. The germline V gene encodes CDR1 MNHEY and CDR2 SMNVEV (reference sequence). The CDR3 runs to 14 residues. The V gene end was trimmed by 9 bases and the J gene end by 5 bases; junction bases not matched to a gene: 12. In DNA, the CDR3 is TGTGCCAGAAGAGGGACAGCCTCCCCGGAGACCCAGTACTTC. Translation gives CARRGTASPETQYF.

The rearrangement joins TRBV10-3 to TRBJ1-2, with TRBD1 matching 8 bases. Trimming removed 5 bases from V and 4 bases from J; junction bases left unmatched: 3. Per the germline V gene, CDR1 is ENHRY and CDR2 is SYGVKD. The CDR3 length is 13 residues. The CDR3 DNA sequence: TGTGCCATCAGTTCGGACAGGGTCTATGGCTACACCTTC. Translation: CAISSDRVYGYTF.

The J gene is TRBJ2-1, the V gene TRBV23-1; possible D gene TRBD2, 7 bases. TRBV23-1 is an ORF for which the function is uncertain. This CDR3 is 16 amino acids long. Trimming stripped 11 bases from V and 4 bases from J, with 24 bases between. The CDR3 here is CARTRGGWLGYNEQFF. Here the CDR3 DNA reads TGCGCCCGAACGAGGGGGGGCTGGTTAGGGTACAATGAGCAGTTCTTC.

As regards this clone: Within the sample, other DNA sequences also encode this same CDR3. V and J are TRBV10-3 and TRBJ2-7; tentative D call: TRBD1 (6 bases). The ends were cut back, 6 bases at V and 1 base at J, with 7 bases in the middle. Germline assignment: CDR1 ENHRY and CDR2 SYGVKD. The CDR3 loop spans 12 amino acids. This chain's CDR3 is CAIRDSSYEQYF. In DNA, the CDR3 is TGTGCCATCAGGGACAGTTCCTACGAGCAGTACTTC.

The chain links TRBV30 to TRBJ1-1; D not resolved. Germline V lookup: CDR1 GTSNPN, CDR2 SVGIG (reference sequence). The CDR3 is 13 amino acids. The V and J ends lost 4 bases and 3 bases respectively, with 12 bases between them. CDR3 region: CAWMQALDTEAFF. CDR3 nucleotides: TGTGCCTGGATGCAGGCCTTGGACACTGAAGCTTTCTTT. Combining the CDR3 with reference TRBV30 and TRBJ1-1 gives the whole variable domain SQTIHQWPATLVQPVGSPLSLECTVEGTSNPNLYWYRQAAGRGLQLLFYSVGIGQISSEVPQNLSASRPQDRQFILSSKKLLLSDSGFYLCAWMQALDTEAFFGQGTRLTVV.

This chain joins TRBV11-2 and TRBJ2-7, with unresolved D. Trimming removed 1 base from V and 2 bases from J, with 9 bases in between. CDR1 is SGHAT and CDR2 is FQNNGV in the germline V gene. The CDR3 runs 14 residues. CDR3 DNA sequence: TGTGCCAGCAGCTTAGCAGTCTCACCCTACGAGCAGTACTTC. This encodes CASSLAVSPYEQYF. Full variable domain (missing parts from reference TRBV11-2 and TRBJ2-7): EAGVAQSPRYKIIEKRQSVAFWCNPISGHATLYWYQQILGQGPKLLIQFQNNGVVDDSQLPKDRFSAERLKGVDSTLKIQPAKLEDSAVYLCASSLAVSPYEQYFGPGTRLTVT.

This clone has only one observation. The CDR3 is CASRVQENTEAFF. CDR3 sequence (DNA): TGTGCCAGCAGAGTTCAGGAGAACACTGAAGCTTTCTTT. This chain joins TRBV6-1 and TRBJ1-1, with no clear D. The germline V and J ends were trimmed by 6 bases and 1 base, with 9 bases remaining between them. The CDR3 is made up of 13 amino acids. CDR1 and CDR2 (germline): MNHNS, SASEGT.

This sequence joins TRBV21-1 and TRBJ1-1. TRBV21-1 is a pseudogene segment. The CDR3 spans 15 residues. In DNA form, the CDR3 reads TGTGCCAGCAGCAAAGAGTCGGGGGGCCGGACTGAAGCTTTCTTT. It translates to CASSKESGGRTEAFF.

The chain combines TRBV27 with TRBJ1-1, with 7 bases identical to TRBD1. CDR1 is MNHEY and CDR2 is SMNVEV in the germline V gene (reference sequence). The V gene end was trimmed by 5 bases and the J gene end by 7 bases; junction bases not matched to a gene: 10. The CDR3 loop spans 14 amino acids. Here the CDR3 reads CASSQGTALGEAFF. The CDR3, as DNA: TGTGCCAGCAGTCAAGGGACAGCGTTAGGTGAAGCTTTCTTT.

The chain couples TRBV4-1 to TRBJ1-1, with D possibly being TRBD1 (5 bases). The CDR3 sequence is 14 residues long. Germline loops: CDR1 MGHRA, CDR2 YSYEKL. Between the trimmed V and J ends, which lost 5 bases and 0 bases, there was a span of 10 bases. The DNA for the CDR3 is TGCGCCAGCAGCACCAGGGATATGAACACTGAAGCTTTCTTT. The encoded protein is CASSTRDMNTEAFF.